This T cell receptor (beta chain) was recovered during a study of blood T cells in healthy people across ages. This clonotype was found a few times. PCR was performed a second time for about 7 to 12 cycles using a sample-barcoded 5' primer and a J-beta primer mix. Using its own MiXCR run on the 5' RACE reads, TCRdb lists one record per CDR3 protein. This sample has about 1 million distinct CDR3 sequences, with under 55% found just once. V lost 6 bases, J lost 10 bases, and 19 bases lay in between. This CDR3 spans 13 amino acids. Germline V gene data show CDR1 as MNHEY and CDR2 as SVGAGI. Sample: blood. V and J are TRBV6-5 and TRBJ2-7; D ambiguous. The sequence was collected from a woman aged 55-70 years in good health. The CDR3 is CASSPTGLRSQYF. The CDR3 region has the DNA TGTGCCAGCAGCCCTACGGGCCTTAGGAGCCAGTACTTC.